This TCR beta chain was recorded in a study of shared clonotypes between healthy human individuals. Notes on the study in general: Among the subsets, naive ones generally showed larger estimated richness than memory ones.

Comment on this clone: The antigen is not known. The sample carries other DNA sequences with the same CDR3.

Germline CDR1 KGHSH, CDR2 LQKENI. V lost 0 bases, J lost 4 bases, and 10 bases lay in between. The CDR3 sequence is 14 residues long. The DNA input per sorted-subset replicate PCR was about 190 ng, corresponding to some 30,000 T cell genomes. TCRdb's table, derived via immunoSEQ multiplex PCR, lists solely in-frame clones and lacks some. Seen here are some 500,000 clones, about 95% observed once, and the top ten hold about 0.064%. The gene calls are TRBV18 and TRBJ2-7, with D unresolved. The sample taken for sequencing was naive CD4+ T cells sorted from blood. Regarding subset: CD45RA+ positively selected. The clonotype was recovered from a woman in her 30s in good health. CDR3 sequence: CASSPPGTTYEQYF. For the CDR3, the DNA is TGTGCCAGCTCACCACCGGGAACGACTTACGAGCAGTACTTC.